This record covers a single TCR beta chain. CDR3 length: 9 residues. These data come from a study of blood T cell repertoires in COVID-19. Per the original methods: How many nucleated cells were present was estimated from reference gene primer amplification. Produced via immunoSEQ multiplex PCR; TCRdb's table is partial and in-frame only. D and trimming were read from the DNA, whereas the V and J calls and clone size are those reported in that table. The data hold a few hundred thousand clones, with over 75% observed a single time. Sample: PBMCs or T cells enriched from blood (not recorded which). The chain uses TRBV21-1 and TRBJ1-3. TRBV21-1 is classified as a pseudogene. This clonotype was sampled from a woman aged 25 to 39 who had recovered from COVID-19. The CDR3 bases are TGTGCCAGCAACTACACCATATATTTT. Translation: CASNYTIYF.